The present T cell receptor beta chain was sequenced within a study of OX40 agonist ivuxolimab in advanced cancers. For the study in its entirety: Ivuxolimab was an agonistic, fully human IgG2 monoclonal antibody directed against OX40 (CD134), a costimulatory receptor. Intravenous ivuxolimab was administered to patients every 2 weeks at six dose levels: 0.01, 0.1, 0.3, 1.5, 3 and 10 mg/kg. The purpose of peripheral TCRbeta sequencing was to test whether ivuxolimab changed TCR sequence diversity and led to clonal T-cell expansion. The monotherapy dose-escalation portion (N ≈ 52 patients) of the phase I ivuxolimab trial is reported in the paper. In the dose-escalation cohort, approximately 80% of patients were male, and the mean age was around 60 years with a range of about 20 to 80. Three dose-escalation patients achieved partial responses, one with hepatocellular carcinoma and two with cutaneous melanoma. Prior anti-PD-1, anti-PD-L1 or anti-CTLA-4 therapy was permitted, and approximately 39% of dose-escalation patients had received checkpoint inhibitors. Among the 52 dose-escalation patients, some 20 had hepatocellular carcinoma, some 15 melanoma, 9 renal cell carcinoma and 9 head and neck cancer. Broad study findings and their caveats: Partial responders in the 0.1-3.0 mg/kg groups had among the lowest normalized peripheral clonal expansion, especially among CD8+ T cells. After ivuxolimab, CD8+ T cells had more expanded clones than CD4+ T cells on average. Clonal expansion of both CD4+ and CD8+ blood T cells was observed from baseline to week 6 at doses 0.1 to 3.0 mg/kg. The antigen specificity of the clonally expanded peripheral T cells was not determined. Low levels of normalized T-cell clonal expansion were also seen in some nonresponding patients.

For CDR1 and CDR2, the germline V gene lists SGHVS and FQNEAQ. The CDR3 starts with the cysteine, ends with the phenylalanine, and has 16 residues. Only the CDR3 DNA stays, 48 bases, in frame from base 1. V loses 2 bases of germline sequence and J loses 2 bases, and the interval between the two ends is 13 bases. To sequence the TCRbeta CDR3 region, genomic DNA was isolated from the sorted cells. The immunoSEQ Assay was used to sequence the TCRbeta CDR3 regions. TCRdb holds this immuneACCESS table with in-frame rearrangements only. Some clones are missing; in checked studies, unresolved V genes explain under half, and the rest has no known cause. This sample is represented by tens of thousands of clones; 88% of them were singletons. The ten largest clonotypes hold 0.67% of the sample. Patients with autoimmune disease history or receiving systemic immunosuppression were excluded from the trial. Peripheral blood for TCR sequencing was drawn from every dose cohort at baseline, at cycle 4 day 1 and at cycle 7 day 1. The samples were drawn from a first-in-human, open-label, multicenter phase I dose-escalation trial of ivuxolimab. Adults with locally advanced or metastatic melanoma, renal cell, hepatocellular, or head and neck squamous cell carcinoma were enrolled in the trial. Before TCR sequencing, CD4+ T cells and CD8+ T cells from peripheral blood were sorted into separate populations.

This clone is labeled medium-sized (0.01 to 0.1%). The specificity of this receptor is unknown. No much larger clone exists at a distance of one base, and base qualities are not known. The receptor comes from an adult with an advanced solid tumor such as melanoma, head and neck, liver or kidney cancer. This specimen was CD4+ or CD8+ T cells sorted from blood, taken in a trial of the OX40 agonist ivuxolimab. The chain is made from TRBV7-8 and TRBJ1-5, with an unclear D gene assignment. The CDR3 reads CASSLNIPGRNQPQHF. The nucleotides read TGTGCCAGCAGCTTAAACATCCCCGGGCGCAATCAGCCCCAGCATTTT.